This T cell receptor (beta chain) was profiled in a study of T-cell memory formation after mild COVID-19. Study as a whole: TCR clusters were mostly confined to one donor each.

Study findings and constraints: Second-wave clones peaking on day 37 lacked confirmed SARS-CoV-2 specificity. Contracting clones from day 15 to 85 had balanced CD4/CD8; later expanders favoured CD4+.

CDR3 length: 12 amino acids. Germline CDR1 reads DFQATT; CDR2 reads SNEGSKA (reference sequence). The ends were cut back, 3 bases at V and 5 bases at J, with 10 bases in the middle. This clonotype was detected a few times. The antigen remains undetermined. TCR alpha and TCR beta cDNA libraries with sample barcodes and UMIs came from 5'RACE using constant-segment primers. Each CDR3 protein is one row after TCRdb ran MiXCR on the 5' RACE reads. The table has some 120,000 distinct CDR3 sequences, about 17% seen once. The clonotype comes from an adult woman who had mild COVID-19 (a few samples of this study predate the infection). Cell type and time point are not known. The source material was PBMCs or a T cell subset sorted from them (not recorded which). The chain combines TRBV20-1 with TRBJ1-1; D is unclear. Here the CDR3 DNA reads TGCAGTGCTAGGGCCCGAAGGACTGAAGCTTTCTTT. This translates into CSARARRTEAFF.